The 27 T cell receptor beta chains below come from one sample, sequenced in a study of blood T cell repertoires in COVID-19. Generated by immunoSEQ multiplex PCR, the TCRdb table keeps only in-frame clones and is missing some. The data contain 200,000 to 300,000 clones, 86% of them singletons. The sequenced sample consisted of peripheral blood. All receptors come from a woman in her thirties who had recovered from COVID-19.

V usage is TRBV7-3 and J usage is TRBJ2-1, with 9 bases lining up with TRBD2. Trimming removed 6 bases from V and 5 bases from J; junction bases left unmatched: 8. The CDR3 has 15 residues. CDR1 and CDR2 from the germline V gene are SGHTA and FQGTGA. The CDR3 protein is CASSNLAGTNNEQFF. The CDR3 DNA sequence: TGTGCCAGCAGTAACCTAGCGGGGACAAACAATGAGCAGTTCTTC.

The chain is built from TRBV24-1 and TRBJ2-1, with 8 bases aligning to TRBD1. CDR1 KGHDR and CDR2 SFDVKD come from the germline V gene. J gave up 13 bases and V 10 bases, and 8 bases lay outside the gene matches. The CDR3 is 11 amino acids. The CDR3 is CATGSDRGQFF. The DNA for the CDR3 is TGTGCCACTGGCTCCGACAGGGGACAGTTCTTC.

The CDR3 DNA sequence: TGTGCCAGCAGCCCGCGGGACTTCCTTATGAACACTGAAGCTTTCTTT. Its protein product is CASSPRDFLMNTEAFF. The chain couples TRBV5-4 to TRBJ1-1; D possibly corresponds to TRBD1 (5 bases). CDR3 length: 16 amino acids. Per the germline V gene, CDR1 is SGHNT and CDR2 is YYREEE (reference sequence). With 4 bases removed from V and 0 bases from J, the gap between germline ends came to 16 bases.

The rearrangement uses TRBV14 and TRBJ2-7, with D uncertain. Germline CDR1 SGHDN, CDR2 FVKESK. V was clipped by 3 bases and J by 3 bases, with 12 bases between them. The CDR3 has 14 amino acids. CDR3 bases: TGTGCCAGCAGCCATCTCCACAGTCTCTACGAGCAGTACTTC. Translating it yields CASSHLHSLYEQYF.

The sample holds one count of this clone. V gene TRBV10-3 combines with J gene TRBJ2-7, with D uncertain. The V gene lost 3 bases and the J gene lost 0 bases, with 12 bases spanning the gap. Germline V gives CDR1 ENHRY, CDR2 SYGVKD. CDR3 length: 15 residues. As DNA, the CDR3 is TGTGCCATCAGTGATACCAGGCGTAGCTCCTACGAGCAGTACTTC. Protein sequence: CAISDTRRSSYEQYF.

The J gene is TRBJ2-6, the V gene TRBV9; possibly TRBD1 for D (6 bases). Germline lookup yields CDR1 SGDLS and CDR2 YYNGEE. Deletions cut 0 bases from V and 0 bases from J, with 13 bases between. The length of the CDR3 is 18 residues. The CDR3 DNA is TGTGCCAGCAGCGTAGCTGGGACAACCCTCTCTGGGGCCAACGTCCTGACTTTC. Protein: CASSVAGTTLSGANVLTF.

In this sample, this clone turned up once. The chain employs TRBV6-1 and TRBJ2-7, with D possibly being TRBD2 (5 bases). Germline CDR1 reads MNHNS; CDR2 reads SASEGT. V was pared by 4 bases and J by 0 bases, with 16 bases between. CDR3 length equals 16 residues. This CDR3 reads CASSARGFMSSYEQYF. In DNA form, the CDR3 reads TGTGCCAGCAGTGCTAGAGGGTTCATGAGCTCCTACGAGCAGTACTTC.

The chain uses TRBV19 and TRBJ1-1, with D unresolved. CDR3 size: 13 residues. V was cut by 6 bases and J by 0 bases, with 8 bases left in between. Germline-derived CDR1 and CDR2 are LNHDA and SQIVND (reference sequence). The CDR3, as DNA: TGTGCCAGTAGGTACAGTATGAACACTGAAGCTTTCTTT. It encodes CASRYSMNTEAFF.

The chain's CDR3 is CASSHRTGGNTEAFF. In DNA form, the CDR3 reads TGTGCCAGCAGTCACAGGACAGGGGGGAACACTGAAGCTTTCTTT. The chain has TRBV14 and TRBJ1-1, with 10 bases lining up with TRBD1. Unmatched junction bases numbered 5, after V lost 6 bases and J lost 1 base. This CDR3 has 15 amino acids. From germline, CDR1 is SGHDN and CDR2 FVKESK.

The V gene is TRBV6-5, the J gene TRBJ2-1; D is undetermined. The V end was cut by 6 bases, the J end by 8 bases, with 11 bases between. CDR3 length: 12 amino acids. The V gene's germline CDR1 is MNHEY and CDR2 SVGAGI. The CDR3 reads CASRTPRHEQFF. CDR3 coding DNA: TGTGCCAGCAGGACACCCCGCCATGAGCAGTTCTTC.

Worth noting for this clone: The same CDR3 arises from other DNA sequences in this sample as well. The CDR3 region is CASSVETGAGNTIYF. The CDR3 coding sequence is TGTGCCAGCAGCGTAGAAACAGGGGCTGGAAACACCATATATTTT. The chain links TRBV9 to TRBJ1-3; 7 positions match TRBD1. This CDR3 is built from 15 residues. V trimming: 0 bases; J trimming: 2 bases; junction bases outside the gene matches: 2. Per germline, CDR1 SGDLS and CDR2 YYNGEE.

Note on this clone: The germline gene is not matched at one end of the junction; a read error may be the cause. This chain's CDR3 is CASSRGDSTFQGTQYF. DNA of the CDR3: TGTGCCAGCAGTAGAGGGGACAGCACATTTCAAGGGACCCAGTACTTC. The V and J genes are TRBV6-6 and TRBJ2-5, with 7 bases that match TRBD1. Looked up from germline, CDR1 is MNHNY and CDR2 is SVGAGI (reference sequence). The CDR3 runs to 16 residues.

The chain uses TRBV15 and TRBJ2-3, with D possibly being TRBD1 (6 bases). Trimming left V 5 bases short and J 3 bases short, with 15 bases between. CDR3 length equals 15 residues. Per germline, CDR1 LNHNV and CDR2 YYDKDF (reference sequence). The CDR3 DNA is TGTGCCACCAGCCAGGACAGCTCTCTGACAGATACGCAGTATTTT. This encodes CATSQDSSLTDTQYF.

CDR3 in amino acids: CSAGAGDTQYF. The DNA for the CDR3 is TGCAGTGCTGGTGCAGGGGATACGCAGTATTTT. V gene TRBV20-1 combines with J gene TRBJ2-3, with D tentatively TRBD1 (5 bases). CDR3 size: 11 residues. V lost 5 bases and J lost 6, with 9 bases in between. Germline-derived CDR1 and CDR2 are DFQATT and SNEGSKA (reference sequence).

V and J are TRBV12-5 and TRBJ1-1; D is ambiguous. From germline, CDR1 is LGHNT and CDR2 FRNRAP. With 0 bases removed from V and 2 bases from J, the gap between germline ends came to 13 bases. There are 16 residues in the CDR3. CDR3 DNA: TGTGCTAGTGGTTTGGTTAGCAGTATGAGCAACACTGAAGCTTTCTTT. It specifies CASGLVSSMSNTEAFF.

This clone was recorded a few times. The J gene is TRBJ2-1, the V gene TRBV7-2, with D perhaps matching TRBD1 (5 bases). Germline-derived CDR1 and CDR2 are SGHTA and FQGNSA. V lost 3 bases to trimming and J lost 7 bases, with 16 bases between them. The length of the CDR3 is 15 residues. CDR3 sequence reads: CASSFAAGPENEQFF. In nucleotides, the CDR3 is TGTGCCAGCAGCTTCGCGGCAGGGCCAGAAAATGAGCAGTTCTTC.

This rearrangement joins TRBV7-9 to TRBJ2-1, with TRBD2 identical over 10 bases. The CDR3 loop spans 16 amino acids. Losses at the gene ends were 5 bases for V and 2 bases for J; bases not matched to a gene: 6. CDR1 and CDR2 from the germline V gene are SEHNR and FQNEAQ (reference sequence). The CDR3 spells CASSLTSGGAYNEQFF. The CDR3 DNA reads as TGTGCCAGCAGCCTAACCAGCGGGGGGGCCTACAATGAGCAGTTCTTC.

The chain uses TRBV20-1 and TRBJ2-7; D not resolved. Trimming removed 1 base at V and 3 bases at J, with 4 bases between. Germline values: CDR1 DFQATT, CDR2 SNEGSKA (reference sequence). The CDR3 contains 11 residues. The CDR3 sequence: CSARGDYEQYF. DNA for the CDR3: TGCAGTGCTAGAGGCGACTACGAGCAGTACTTC.

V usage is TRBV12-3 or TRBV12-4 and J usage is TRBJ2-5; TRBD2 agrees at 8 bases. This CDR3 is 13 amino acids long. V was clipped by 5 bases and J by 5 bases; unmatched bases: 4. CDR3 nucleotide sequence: TGTGCCAGCAGTCCGGGGGGGCCGGAGACCCAGTACTTC. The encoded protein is CASSPGGPETQYF.

The CDR3 protein is CASSPDSLMSPLHF. The CDR3 DNA reads TGTGCCAGCAGCCCGGACAGTCTAATGTCACCCCTCCACTTT. J is TRBJ1-6 and V is TRBV5-5; TRBD1 might be the D (6 bases). Germline lookup yields CDR1 SGHKS and CDR2 YYEKEE (reference sequence). The CDR3 extends over 14 amino acids. V was trimmed by 4 bases and J by 10 bases, leaving 15 bases between them.

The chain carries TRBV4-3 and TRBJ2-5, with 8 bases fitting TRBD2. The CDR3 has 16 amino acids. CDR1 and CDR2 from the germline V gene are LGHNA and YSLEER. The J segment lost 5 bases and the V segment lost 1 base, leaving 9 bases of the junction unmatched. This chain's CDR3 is CASSQALAGMGETQYF. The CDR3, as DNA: TGCGCCAGCAGCCAAGCCTTAGCGGGGATGGGGGAGACCCAGTACTTC.

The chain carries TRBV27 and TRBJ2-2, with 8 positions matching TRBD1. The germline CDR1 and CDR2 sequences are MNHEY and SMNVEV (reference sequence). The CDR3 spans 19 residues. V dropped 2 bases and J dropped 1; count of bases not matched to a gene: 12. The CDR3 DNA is TGTGCCAGCAGTTTACGGGCCCCTTGGGGGACAGGGAACACCGGGGAGCTGTTTTTT. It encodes CASSLRAPWGTGNTGELFF.

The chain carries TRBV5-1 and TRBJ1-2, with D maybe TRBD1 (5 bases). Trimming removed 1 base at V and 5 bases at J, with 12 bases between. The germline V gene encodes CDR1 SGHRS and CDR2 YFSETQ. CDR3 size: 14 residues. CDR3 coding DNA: TGCGCCAGCAGCTTGAGCCAGGGATGGTATGGCTACACCTTC. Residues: CASSLSQGWYGYTF.

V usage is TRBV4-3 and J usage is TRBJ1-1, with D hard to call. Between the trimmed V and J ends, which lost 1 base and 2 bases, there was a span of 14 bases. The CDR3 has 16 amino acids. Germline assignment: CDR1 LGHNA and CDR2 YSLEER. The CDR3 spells CASSQALALGNTEAFF. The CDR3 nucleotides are TGCGCCAGCAGCCAAGCCCTGGCCCTAGGAAACACTGAAGCTTTCTTT.

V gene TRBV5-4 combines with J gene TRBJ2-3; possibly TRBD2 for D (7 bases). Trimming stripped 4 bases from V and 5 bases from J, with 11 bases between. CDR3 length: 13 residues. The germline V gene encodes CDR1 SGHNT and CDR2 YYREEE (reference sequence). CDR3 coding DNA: TGTGCCAGCAGCGGGGGGGGCCGAGATACGCAGTATTTT. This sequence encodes CASSGGGRDTQYF.

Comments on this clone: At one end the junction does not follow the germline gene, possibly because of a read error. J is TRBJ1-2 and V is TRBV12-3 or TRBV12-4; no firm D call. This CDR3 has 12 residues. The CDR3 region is CASSFVNYGYTF. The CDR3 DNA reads TGTGCCAGTAGTTTCGTGAACTATGGCTACACCTTC.

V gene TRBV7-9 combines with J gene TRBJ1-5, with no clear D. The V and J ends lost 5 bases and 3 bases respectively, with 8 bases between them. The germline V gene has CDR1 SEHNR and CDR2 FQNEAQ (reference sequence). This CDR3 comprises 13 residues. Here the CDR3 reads CASSREANQPQHF. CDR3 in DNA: TGTGCCAGCAGCCGTGAAGCCAATCAGCCCCAGCATTTT.